Each of the 29 T cell receptor beta chains below was sequenced from the same sample in a study of shared clonotypes between healthy human individuals. Only in-frame clones appear in the TCRdb table, and some are missing; sequencing was by immunoSEQ multiplex PCR. The repertoire consists of roughly 2.1 million clones, with roughly 91% occurring once and the leading ten covering under 2%. Selected positively for CCR7 and CD45RO-negative, naive CD8 cells excluded terminally differentiated effector memory CD45RA+ cells. Sequenced input: naive CD8+ T cells from PBMCs. These receptors all stem from a man between 18 and 29 years old in good health. Some clones in this sample may be carry-over from other donors' samples.

The chain is built from TRBV7-9 and TRBJ2-5; D is possibly TRBD1 (6 bases). There are 15 residues in the CDR3. The germline CDR1 and CDR2 sequences are SEHNR and FQNEAQ (reference sequence). V shed 3 bases and J shed 3 bases, with 14 bases lying between them. The CDR3 sequence: CASSFGVSGEETQYF. The CDR3, as DNA: TGTGCCAGCAGCTTCGGAGTCTCAGGGGAAGAGACCCAGTACTTC. Supplemented by reference TRBV7-9 and TRBJ2-5, the full variable domain reads DTGVSQNPRHKITKRGQNVTFRCDPISEHNRLYWYRQTLGQGPEFLTYFQNEAQLEKSRLLSDRFSAERPKGSFSTLEIQRTEQGDSAMYLCASSFGVSGEETQYFGPGTRLLVL.

V is TRBV27 and J is TRBJ1-1; TRBD1 is a possible D gene (5 bases). The CDR3 loop spans 14 amino acids. V lost 1 base and J lost 7, with 13 bases in between. Germline lookup yields CDR1 MNHEY and CDR2 SMNVEV (reference sequence). This CDR3 is CASSLWGLPDEAFF. The DNA for the CDR3 is TGTGCCAGCAGTTTATGGGGCCTACCCGATGAAGCTTTCTTT.

The chain combines TRBV15 with TRBJ2-7; 7 bases align to TRBD1. With V trimmed by 5 bases and J by 13 bases, 14 bases remained unmatched. The CDR3 extends over 13 amino acids. CDR1 and CDR2 (germline): LNHNV, YYDKDF (reference sequence). The CDR3 reads CATSARDRGTVYF. DNA of the CDR3: TGTGCCACCAGCGCGAGAGATAGGGGGACAGTCTACTTC. Complete variable domain (other parts from reference TRBV15 and TRBJ2-7): DAMVIQNPRYQVTQFGKPVTLSCSQTLNHNVMYWYQQKSSQAPKLLFHYYDKDFNNEADTPDNFQSRRPNTSFCFLDIRSPGLGDTAMYLCATSARDRGTVYFGPGTRLTVT.

V gene TRBV4-3 combines with J gene TRBJ2-1, with 9 positions matching TRBD2. This CDR3 has 16 residues. Germline V gives CDR1 LGHNA, CDR2 YSLEER. The V gene end was trimmed by 0 bases and the J gene end by 9 bases; junction bases not matched to a gene: 9. DNA for the CDR3: TGCGCCAGCAGCCAAGATTCGCTAGCGGGAAGGCGTGAGCAGTTCTTC. As protein: CASSQDSLAGRREQFF.

The V gene is TRBV4-3, the J gene TRBJ1-1, with unresolved D. This CDR3 comprises 15 residues. With 0 bases removed from V and 0 bases from J, the gap between germline ends came to 8 bases. From germline, CDR1 is LGHNA and CDR2 YSLEER. CDR3 amino acids: CASSQEVGLNTEAFF. In DNA form, the CDR3 reads TGCGCCAGCAGCCAAGAAGTAGGGTTGAACACTGAAGCTTTCTTT.

The chain has TRBV27 and TRBJ2-7, with D perhaps matching TRBD1 (5 bases). The V end was cut by 6 bases, the J end by 6 bases, with 15 bases between. The V gene's germline CDR1 is MNHEY and CDR2 SMNVEV (reference sequence). This CDR3 is 13 amino acids long. In nucleotides, the CDR3 is TGTGCCAGCAGGGGGCCAGGGCGATCCGAGCAGTACTTC. Its protein product is CASRGPGRSEQYF.

The chain uses TRBV7-9 and TRBJ2-1; weak D call: TRBD2 (5 bases). The length of the CDR3 is 12 residues. The germline CDR1 and CDR2 sequences are SEHNR and FQNEAQ (reference sequence). The V and J ends lost 8 bases and 6 bases respectively, with 11 bases between them. The CDR3 DNA reads as TGTGCCAGCTCCGCAGCGGTCAATGAGCAGTTCTTC. Translation gives CASSAAVNEQFF. The whole variable domain, filled in from reference TRBV7-9 and TRBJ2-1, reads DTGVSQNPRHKITKRGQNVTFRCDPISEHNRLYWYRQTLGQGPEFLTYFQNEAQLEKSRLLSDRFSAERPKGSFSTLEIQRTEQGDSAMYLCASSAAVNEQFFGPGTRLTVL.

The V gene is TRBV11-1, the J gene TRBJ2-3, with TRBD2 matching 9 bases. Trimming cost V 6 bases and J 3 bases; bases outside gene matches: 10. Germline assignment: CDR1 SGHAT and CDR2 FQDESV (reference sequence). This CDR3 comprises 16 residues. The DNA for the CDR3 is TGTGCCAGCAGACACCTAGCGGGAAGGGGAACAGATACGCAGTATTTT. It translates to CASRHLAGRGTDTQYF.

The chain recombines TRBV19 with TRBJ2-7, with D tentatively TRBD1 (6 bases). Germline CDR1 reads LNHDA; CDR2 reads SQIVND (reference sequence). Trimming shortened V by 5 bases and J by 2 bases, and 13 bases separated the two germline ends. The CDR3 length is 14 residues. In nucleotides, the CDR3 is TGTGCCAGTAGTCCCTGGGACACCGCCTACGAGCAGTACTTC. Translating it yields CASSPWDTAYEQYF.

The V gene is TRBV27, the J gene TRBJ2-7; no reliable D call. The CDR3 contains 14 residues. The germline gives CDR1 MNHEY, CDR2 SMNVEV (reference sequence). V was shortened by 2 bases and J by 1 base, with 9 bases between the two germline ends. CDR3 protein: CASSLNFVSYEQYF. CDR3 DNA sequence: TGTGCCAGCAGTTTAAACTTTGTTTCCTACGAGCAGTACTTC.

The V and J genes are TRBV5-1 and TRBJ2-1, with D hard to call. The germline gives CDR1 SGHRS, CDR2 YFSETQ. Between the trimmed V and J ends, which lost 5 bases and 0 bases, there was a span of 9 bases. This CDR3 has 14 residues. CDR3: CASSPDLSYNEQFF. In nucleotides, the CDR3 is TGCGCCAGCAGTCCGGACCTCTCCTACAATGAGCAGTTCTTC.

The CDR3 coding sequence is TGTGCCAGCAGCGCCGCCTCTCCACAAGAGACCCAGTACTTC. Translated: CASSAASPQETQYF. The V and J genes are TRBV9 and TRBJ2-5, with D uncertain. CDR3 length: 14 residues. Germline-derived CDR1 and CDR2 are SGDLS and YYNGEE. Trimming took off 3 bases at V and 2 bases at J, with 11 bases between the two ends.

The chain carries TRBV5-1 and TRBJ2-7; D is unresolved. The germline V gene encodes CDR1 SGHRS and CDR2 YFSETQ. Trimming cost V 1 base and J 3 bases, with 14 bases left between them. The CDR3 loop spans 15 amino acids. The CDR3 DNA is TGCGCCAGCAGCTTGCGTGCGGAGCCCAACTACGAGCAGTACTTC. This translates into CASSLRAEPNYEQYF.

The V call is TRBV9, the J call TRBJ2-7, with a tentative D call TRBD2 (7 bases). CDR1 and CDR2 (germline): SGDLS, YYNGEE. Trimming removed 0 bases at V and 4 bases at J, with 20 bases between. The CDR3 runs to 17 residues. CDR3: CASSVGNWGGAGYEQYF. In DNA form, the CDR3 reads TGTGCCAGCAGCGTAGGGAACTGGGGGGGCGCGGGATACGAGCAGTACTTC.

For this clone: The same CDR3 arises from other DNA sequences in this sample as well. The gene calls are TRBV27 and TRBJ1-1, with 7 bases that match TRBD1. CDR1 and CDR2 (germline): MNHEY, SMNVEV (reference sequence). The trim removed 3 bases at V and 1 base at J, leaving 2 bases unmatched. There are 14 residues in the CDR3. The chain's CDR3 is CASSFSGGNTEAFF. In nucleotides, the CDR3 is TGTGCCAGCAGTTTTTCAGGGGGGAACACTGAAGCTTTCTTT.

For this clone: A read error may account for a junction end that differs from germline. Additional DNA sequences in this sample encode the identical CDR3. The CDR3 DNA sequence: TGCGCCAGCAGTTTGGCGGGGACGGGATTCTACGAGCAGTACTTC. Protein: CASSLAGTGFYEQYF. V gene TRBV5-1 combines with J gene TRBJ2-7, with D maybe TRBD2 (6 bases). Germline CDR1 is SGHRS and CDR2 is YFSETQ. The CDR3 runs 15 residues. Full variable domain (missing parts from reference TRBV5-1 and TRBJ2-7): KAGVTQTPRYLIKTRGQQVTLSCSPISGHRSVSWYQQTPGQGLQFLFEYFSETQRNKGNFPGRFSGRQFSNSRSEMNVSTLELGDSALYLCASSLAGTGFYEQYFGPGTRLTVT.

The V gene is TRBV27, the J gene TRBJ2-4; 7 nucleotides line up with TRBD2. The V gene end was trimmed by 4 bases and the J gene end by 7 bases; junction bases not matched to a gene: 10. The germline CDR1 and CDR2 sequences are MNHEY and SMNVEV (reference sequence). The CDR3 has 15 residues. CDR3 DNA sequence: TGTGCCAGCAGTTCGCACCGGGACTATCCTAACATTCAGTACTTC. As protein: CASSSHRDYPNIQYF.

The CDR3 region is CASSEAGKFRFGGFF. For the CDR3, the DNA is TGTGCCAGCAGTGAAGCGGGGAAGTTTAGATTCGGGGGGTTCTTC. V is TRBV2 and J is TRBJ2-1; D may be TRBD2 (6 bases). The CDR3 contains 15 residues. Trimming cost V 0 bases and J 15 bases, with 21 bases left between them. CDR1 is SNHLY, CDR2 FYNNEI, per germline.

This clone appeared once. This chain connects TRBV10-1 to TRBJ1-1, with TRBD1 as a possible D gene (5 bases). Trimming cost V 8 bases and J 11 bases, with 21 bases left between them. In germline, CDR1 is WNHNN, CDR2 SYGVQD (reference sequence). CDR3 size: 13 residues. The CDR3 nucleotides read TGCGCCAGCGGGCCGGGACGGCGGTTTGTCGCTTTCTTT. This translates into CASGPGRRFVAFF.

The chain combines TRBV9 with TRBJ2-4; D gene uncertain. This CDR3 has 15 residues. Trimming cost V 0 bases and J 3 bases, with 10 bases left between them. CDR1 is SGDLS and CDR2 is YYNGEE in the germline V gene. Written as DNA, the CDR3 is TGTGCCAGCAGCGTAGAGGGTAGGGTCAAAAACATTCAGTACTTC. This gives the protein CASSVEGRVKNIQYF.

The V and J genes are TRBV7-9 and TRBJ1-1; possibly TRBD1 for D (5 bases). CDR3 length: 14 amino acids. Germline CDR1 SEHNR, CDR2 FQNEAQ (reference sequence). Trimming shortened V by 5 bases and J by 5 bases, and 15 bases separated the two germline ends. Here the CDR3 reads CASSPIRVGTEAFF. CDR3 sequence (DNA): TGTGCCAGCAGCCCCATCAGGGTTGGAACTGAAGCTTTCTTT.

The rearrangement links TRBV7-9 to TRBJ1-5; tentatively, D is TRBD1 (5 bases). Germline V gene sequence: CDR1 SEHNR, CDR2 FQNEAQ (reference sequence). V was cut by 1 base and J by 7 bases, with 17 bases left in between. The CDR3 runs to 16 residues. This CDR3 reads CASSLDPGKEGQPQHF. Here the CDR3 DNA reads TGTGCCAGCAGCTTAGATCCAGGGAAGGAAGGACAGCCCCAGCATTTT. Full variable domain (rest looked up from reference TRBV7-9 and TRBJ1-5): DTGVSQNPRHKITKRGQNVTFRCDPISEHNRLYWYRQTLGQGPEFLTYFQNEAQLEKSRLLSDRFSAERPKGSFSTLEIQRTEQGDSAMYLCASSLDPGKEGQPQHFGDGTRLSIL.

The genes are TRBV14 and TRBJ2-2; D ambiguous. This CDR3 spans 16 amino acids. Trimming pared 4 bases from V and 0 bases from J, leaving 12 bases between. Germline V gene lookup returns CDR1 SGHDN and CDR2 FVKESK. CDR3 nucleotide sequence: TGTGCCAGCAGCCCGAAAGCTGGAACGAACACCGGGGAGCTGTTTTTT. Protein sequence: CASSPKAGTNTGELFF.

The rearrangement links TRBV6-1 to TRBJ2-7; 7 bases align to TRBD2. The CDR3 extends over 17 amino acids. Germline V gives CDR1 MNHNS, CDR2 SASEGT. J gave up 3 bases and V 0 bases, and 11 bases lay outside the gene matches. CDR3 region: CASSEALRGRVDYEQYF. The CDR3, as DNA: TGTGCCAGCAGTGAAGCGCTTCGGGGGAGGGTTGACTACGAGCAGTACTTC.

The chain uses TRBV19 and TRBJ2-3, with 8 nucleotides matching TRBD2. This CDR3 spans 13 amino acids. Germline CDR1 LNHDA, CDR2 SQIVND (reference sequence). V shed 5 bases, J shed 4 bases, and the junction held 2 bases outside the gene matches. The CDR3 reads CASSERESDTQYF. CDR3 nucleotide sequence: TGTGCCAGTAGTGAGCGGGAGTCAGATACGCAGTATTTT.

Details on this clone: Other DNA variants within this sample encode the same CDR3. The V gene is TRBV30, the J gene TRBJ1-1, with TRBD1 identical over 8 bases. The CDR3 has 12 residues. V lost 2 bases to trimming and J lost 5 bases; unmatched junction nucleotides: 1. Germline V lookup: CDR1 GTSNPN, CDR2 SVGIG (reference sequence). Here the CDR3 reads CAWSTGGTEAFF. The CDR3 nucleotides read TGTGCCTGGAGTACAGGGGGGACTGAAGCTTTCTTT.

The chain links TRBV5-1 to TRBJ1-1; 7 nucleotides agree with TRBD1. The CDR3 is 15 residues long. The J segment lost 6 bases and the V segment lost 0 bases, leaving 8 bases of the junction unmatched. Germline loops: CDR1 SGHRS, CDR2 YFSETQ. CDR3 coding DNA: TGCGCCAGCAGCTTGGCGACAGGGAGTAGGGCTGAAGCTTTCTTT. Translating gives CASSLATGSRAEAFF.

The chain carries TRBV14 and TRBJ2-5; D unresolved. V lost 4 bases and J 1 base, leaving 16 bases between the germline ends. CDR1 is SGHDN and CDR2 is FVKESK in the germline V gene. The CDR3 contains 16 residues. The CDR3 spells CASSLRSITLQETQYF. The CDR3 bases are TGTGCCAGCAGCCTGCGAAGTATCACTCTCCAAGAGACCCAGTACTTC.

The chain has TRBV2 and TRBJ2-1; the D call may be TRBD1 or TRBD2 (5 bases each). This CDR3 contains 15 residues. Germline CDR1 SNHLY, CDR2 FYNNEI. The ends were cut back, 3 bases at V and 3 bases at J, with 12 bases in the middle. DNA of the CDR3: TGTGCCAGCAGTGATTCAGGGACCTACTACAATGAGCAGTTCTTC. It codes for CASSDSGTYYNEQFF. The whole variable domain, filled in from reference TRBV2 and TRBJ2-1, reads EPEVTQTPSHQVTQMGQEVILRCVPISNHLYFYWYRQILGQKVEFLVSFYNNEISEKSEIFDDQFSVERPDGSNFTLKIRSTKLEDSAMYFCASSDSGTYYNEQFFGPGTRLTVL.